These 23 T cell receptor beta chains originate from one sample sequenced in a study of Graves' ophthalmopathy and Graves' hyperthyroidism. The study amplified TCR beta CDR3 regions using RNA transcripts. Following a first-round RT-PCR that used HTBI primers, a second-round multiplex PCR was carried out. TCRdb analysed the multiplex PCR reads with MiXCR anew, one entry per CDR3 protein. This sample has about 550,000 distinct CDR3 sequences, with under 45% found just once. The sample taken for sequencing was peripheral blood or thyroid tissue (not recorded which). The receptors were sampled from an adult man with Graves' hyperthyroidism.

There are many counts of this clonotype. V usage is TRBV7-9 and J usage is TRBJ1-6; possible D gene TRBD1, 5 bases. V dropped 3 bases and J dropped 12 bases, with 12 bases sitting between them. The CDR3 covers 13 residues. Germline CDR1 reads SEHNR; CDR2 reads FQNEAQ (reference sequence). In DNA form, the CDR3 reads TGTGCCAGCAGCTTTGAGGGGAAGGGACCCCTCCACTTT. It encodes CASSFEGKGPLHF.

This clonotype was counted only a few times. This chain joins TRBV3-1 and TRBJ2-7, with 8 positions matching TRBD1. This CDR3 spans 17 amino acids. Germline CDR1 and CDR2: LGHDT and YNNKEL (reference sequence). Trimming took 0 bases from V and 6 from J; bases not matched to a gene: 13. CDR3 loop: CASSQDKVQGANGEQYF. The CDR3 nucleotides read TGTGCCAGCAGCCAAGATAAGGTTCAGGGGGCGAATGGCGAGCAGTACTTC.

The chain recombines TRBV27 with TRBJ1-6; TRBD1 might be the D (6 bases). Germline V gene data show CDR1 as MNHEY and CDR2 as SMNVEV (reference sequence). There are 15 residues in the CDR3. V lost 4 bases, J lost 3 bases, and 10 bases lay in between. The CDR3 DNA is TGTGCCAGCAGTTACACAGGGAACTATAATTCACCCCTCCACTTT. Its translation: CASSYTGNYNSPLHF.

Comments on this clonotype: A much bigger clone sits one base away, suggesting this may be a read error. The chain links TRBV11-2 to TRBJ2-7, with a tentative D call TRBD1 (7 bases). Germline V gives CDR1 SGHAT, CDR2 FQNNGV. The CDR3 consists of 16 residues. DNA of the CDR3: TGTGCCAGCGGCTTAGACGGAGGGACAGCTCCCTACGAGCAGTACTTC. Residues: CASGLDGGTAPYEQYF.

The chain couples TRBV29-1 to TRBJ1-6, with no clear D. CDR1 and CDR2 from the germline V gene are SQVTM and ANQGSEA. V lost 8 bases, J lost 5 bases, and 10 bases lay in between. The CDR3 is 12 residues long. Here the CDR3 DNA reads TGCAGCTTGGTTTCTGATAATTCACCCCTCCACTTT. The encoded protein is CSLVSDNSPLHF.

The CDR3 loop is CATQPTSGANEKLFF. The CDR3 bases are TGTGCCACCCAGCCGACTAGCGGTGCAAATGAAAAACTGTTTTTT. The genes are TRBV10-3 and TRBJ1-4; D unclear. The CDR3 has 15 residues. Germline CDR1 is ENHRY and CDR2 is SYGVKD. Trimming pared 10 bases from V and 5 bases from J, leaving 20 bases between.

This clonotype came up many times. The V gene is TRBV20-1, the J gene TRBJ2-2, with 11 bases identical to TRBD1. J was trimmed by 6 bases and V by 6 bases; bases with no gene match: 6. From germline, CDR1 is DFQATT and CDR2 SNEGSKA (reference sequence). This CDR3 contains 14 residues. In DNA, the CDR3 is TGCAGTGCCACAGGGACAGGGGGAGCCGGGGAGCTGTTTTTT. Translating it yields CSATGTGGAGELFF.

This clonotype was seen repeatedly, ten times or more. The chain is built from TRBV5-5 and TRBJ1-1; D gene uncertain. From germline, CDR1 is SGHKS and CDR2 YYEKEE (reference sequence). This CDR3 is built from 12 residues. V was pared by 2 bases and J by 3 bases, with 5 bases between. CDR3 coding DNA: TGTGCCAGCAGCTTCGGAGACACTGAAGCTTTCTTT. It translates to CASSFGDTEAFF. Full variable domain (remainder filled in from reference TRBV5-5 and TRBJ1-1): DAGVTQSPTHLIKTRGQQVTLRCSPISGHKSVSWYQQVLGQGPQFIFQYYEKEERGRGNFPDRFSARQFPNYSSELNVNALLLGDSALYLCASSFGDTEAFFGQGTRLTVV.

In this sample, this clonotype turned up once. A single base separates this from a much larger clone, so it may be a read error. The chain has TRBV6-5 and TRBJ1-3; D unclear. CDR1 is MNHEY and CDR2 is SVGAGI in the germline V gene. This CDR3 is 15 amino acids long. CDR3 sequence reads: CASSYSSTSGSTIYF. The DNA of the CDR3 is TGTGCCAGCAGTTACTCGAGCACCTCTGGAAGCACCATATATTTT.

This clonotype came up once. A much larger clone lies a single base off, so this may be a read error. The chain is built from TRBV4-1 and TRBJ2-7; 9 positions agree with TRBD1. Germline V gene lookup returns CDR1 MGHRA and CDR2 YSYEKL. CDR3 length: 14 amino acids. The CDR3 loop reads CAGSPPGQGYEQYF. Written as DNA, the CDR3 is TGCGCCGGCAGCCCACCGGGACAGGGATACGAGCAGTACTTC.

The chain links TRBV29-1 to TRBJ1-2, with 7 positions matching TRBD1. CDR1 and CDR2 (germline): SQVTM, ANQGSEA. This CDR3 has 13 amino acids. V lost 1 base to trimming and J lost 12 bases; unmatched junction nucleotides: 11. The CDR3 nucleotides read TGCAGCGTTGAAGTGAGGAAGGGGGCCGGAAACACCTTC. Protein product: CSVEVRKGAGNTF.

This clonotype turned up a few times. The chain is built from TRBV5-1 and TRBJ2-2; weak D call: TRBD2 (6 bases). V was pared by 3 bases and J by 5 bases, with 14 bases between. CDR3 length: 15 amino acids. The V gene's germline CDR1 is SGHRS and CDR2 YFSETQ. CDR3 nucleotides: TGCGCCAGCAGCTCGGGGTCGGGGGTAACCGGGGAGCTGTTTTTT. Amino acid sequence: CASSSGSGVTGELFF.

Ten or more counts support this clonotype. The chain is built from TRBV12-3 or TRBV12-4 and TRBJ1-2, with D possibly matching TRBD1 (5 bases). V lost 6 bases to trimming and J lost 7 bases, with 15 bases between them. This CDR3 is built from 13 residues. CDR3 region: CASSFQGPGGYTF. CDR3 bases: TGTGCCAGCAGCTTTCAGGGTCCAGGTGGCTACACCTTC.

As for this clonotype: It may be a read error: a sequence one base away is much more abundant. The chain employs TRBV28 and TRBJ2-7; D remains ambiguous. Germline V gives CDR1 MDHEN, CDR2 SYDVKM. The CDR3 is 14 residues long. Written as DNA, the CDR3 is TGTGCCAGCAGTTTAGAGTTAGCCATCTACGAGCGGTACTTC. Translating gives CASSLELAIYERYF. The full variable domain, rest sourced from reference TRBV28 and TRBJ2-7, is DVKVTQSSRYLVKRTGEKVFLECVQDMDHENMFWYRQDPGLGLRLIYFSYDVKMKEKGDIPEGYSVSREKKERFSLILESASTNQTSMYLCASSLELAIYERYFGPGTRLTVT.

This clonotype was detected ten times or more. The chain joins TRBV6-5 to TRBJ2-6; D gene ambiguous. This CDR3 comprises 15 residues. Germline V CDR1 and CDR2: MNHEY, SVGAGI. V was clipped by 7 bases and J by 0 bases, with 10 bases between them. This chain's CDR3 is CASTLMASGANVLTF. In DNA form, the CDR3 reads TGTGCCAGCACCCTCATGGCCTCTGGGGCCAACGTCCTGACTTTC.

The sample holds one count of this clonotype. The chain combines TRBV2 with TRBJ2-3; TRBD2 matches at 7 bases. The CDR3 has 12 residues. J lost 1 base, V lost 10 bases, and 2 bases had no gene match. Germline V gene data show CDR1 as SNHLY and CDR2 as FYNNEI. The chain's CDR3 is CATGGGTDTQYF. The DNA of the CDR3 is TGTGCCACGGGGGGAGGCACAGATACGCAGTATTTT.

The sample holds many counts of this clonotype. The chain combines TRBV5-1 with TRBJ1-1; D call uncertain. The V and J ends lost 4 bases and 0 bases respectively, with 7 bases between them. The CDR3 spans 13 residues. CDR1 is SGHRS, CDR2 YFSETQ, per germline. The CDR3 region has the DNA TGCGCCAGCAGCCATGCCCTGAACACTGAAGCTTTCTTT. This codes for CASSHALNTEAFF.

This clonotype was detected many times. The chain recombines TRBV5-1 with TRBJ1-2, with D possibly matching TRBD1 (5 bases). Trimming took off 0 bases at V and 7 bases at J, with 10 bases between the two ends. Germline V CDR1 and CDR2: SGHRS, YFSETQ. The CDR3 spans 13 residues. The CDR3 nucleotides are TGCGCCAGCAGCTTGGGACGCGGGGGTGGCTACACCTTC. Its protein is CASSLGRGGGYTF.

The chain couples TRBV9 to TRBJ2-3; D possibly uses TRBD1 or TRBD2 (6 bases each). V lost 2 bases to trimming and J lost 0 bases, with 13 bases between them. This CDR3 has 16 residues. Germline V gene data show CDR1 as SGDLS and CDR2 as YYNGEE. The CDR3 is CASSVSQGRSTDTQYF. In nucleotides, the CDR3 is TGTGCCAGCAGCGTGAGCCAGGGGAGGAGCACAGATACGCAGTATTTT.

The chain has TRBV6-5 and TRBJ1-4; 8 bases agree with TRBD1. The germline gives CDR1 MNHEY, CDR2 SVGAGI. Unmatched junction bases numbered 6, after V lost 2 bases and J lost 7 bases. The CDR3 length is 15 residues. DNA for the CDR3: TGTGCCAGCAGTTACCCCGGGACAGGATCTGAAAAACTGTTTTTT. It specifies CASSYPGTGSEKLFF.

The rearrangement uses TRBV30 and TRBJ1-2, with TRBD1 matching over 7 bases. Germline V gene data show CDR1 as GTSNPN and CDR2 as SVGIG (reference sequence). This CDR3 has 12 amino acids. V lost 1 base to trimming and J lost 4 bases; unmatched junction nucleotides: 0. CDR3 amino acids: CAWSAGGYGYTF. In nucleotides, the CDR3 is TGTGCCTGGAGTGCAGGGGGCTATGGCTACACCTTC.

A note on this clonotype: A much larger clonotype is one base distant, so this may be a read error. V usage is TRBV10-3 and J usage is TRBJ1-1; no reliable D call. The CDR3 is made up of 14 amino acids. Trimming shortened V by 3 bases and J by 0 bases, and 8 bases separated the two germline ends. The germline gives CDR1 ENHRY, CDR2 SYGVKD. DNA for the CDR3: TGTGCCATCAGTGAACACAAGGTGAACACTGAAGCTTTCTTT. This codes for CAISEHKVNTEAFF.

The chain recombines TRBV30 with TRBJ2-5, with TRBD1 as a possible D gene (7 bases). Trimming cost V 4 bases and J 10 bases, with 16 bases left between them. The CDR3 runs to 12 residues. Germline CDR1 GTSNPN, CDR2 SVGIG (reference sequence). The CDR3 region is CAWTRTGGIQYF. The CDR3 DNA reads TGTGCCTGGACCCGGACAGGAGGGATCCAGTACTTC.